Listed below are T cell receptor beta chains from one sample, sequenced in a study of cytomegalovirus exposure and HLA in healthy donors. Generated by immunoSEQ multiplex PCR, the TCRdb table keeps only in-frame clones and is missing some. In total, the table holds some 180,000 clones. The specimen was PBMCs. The receptors were gathered from a young man in good health and CMV-seronegative. CDR3s include the opening cysteine and the closing phenylalanine or tryptophan. The D gene is left open where the match is weak.

>TRBJ1-1|NA|TRBV11-3
CASSFLSHPGGVENTEAFF
TGTGCCAGCAGCTTCCTATCACACCCCGGAGGGGTTGAGAACACTGAAGCTTTCTTT
>TRBJ2-5|TRBD2|TRBV28
CASSLRAGVRETQYF
TGTGCCAGCAGTTTAAGGGCGGGGGTTCGCGAGACCCAGTACTTC
>TRBJ1-1|NA|TRBV5-4
CASSLGGGQRNTEAFF
TGTGCCAGCAGCTTGGGAGGGGGACAACGGAACACTGAAGCTTTCTTT
>TRBJ1-2|TRBD1|TRBV6-1
CASLQPGQGARGYTF
TGTGCCAGCCTACAACCGGGACAGGGGGCGCGAGGCTACACCTTC
>TRBJ2-6|NA|TRBV7-2
CASRPSTSGANVLTF
TGTGCCAGCAGGCCAAGTACTTCTGGGGCCAACGTCCTGACTTTC
>TRBJ1-2|NA|TRBV7-2
CASSLSRREDGYTF
TGTGCCAGCAGCTTATCTCGTCGGGAGGATGGCTACACCTTC
>TRBJ2-7|TRBD1|TRBV11-3
CASRLVTGFEQYF
TGTGCCAGCAGACTTGTGACAGGGTTCGAGCAGTACTTC
>TRBJ1-3|NA|TRBV4-3
CASSQDLGRGAGNTIYF
TGCGCCAGCAGCCAAGATCTAGGCAGGGGAGCTGGAAACACCATATATTTT
>TRBJ1-4|NA|TRBV27
CASRPRIGQRNEKLFF
TGTGCCAGCAGGCCCAGAATTGGACAGCGTAATGAAAAACTGTTTTTT
>TRBJ1-2|NA|TRBV13
CASSLGRQDYGYTF
TGTGCCAGCAGCTTAGGTCGACAGGACTATGGCTACACCTTC
>TRBJ2-5|TRBD1|TRBV5-1
CASSLAMGQLQETQYF
TGCGCCAGCAGCTTGGCTATGGGACAGCTCCAAGAGACCCAGTACTTC
>TRBJ2-1|NA|TRBV4-1
CASGGRSSYNEQFF
TGCGCCAGCGGAGGAAGGAGCTCCTACAATGAGCAGTTCTTC
>TRBJ2-1|NA|TRBV15
CATSRGGRGSYNEQFF
TGTGCCACCAGCAGAGGGGGGCGAGGCTCCTACAATGAGCAGTTCTTC
>TRBJ2-6|NA|TRBV10-1
CASRVPTGYLSGANVLTF
TGCGCCAGCAGAGTACCGACAGGCTACCTCTCTGGGGCCAACGTCCTGACTTTC
>TRBJ1-1|NA|TRBV25-1
CASSEWVGEATEAFF
TGTGCCAGCAGTGAATGGGTCGGGGAAGCCACTGAAGCTTTCTTT
>TRBJ1-2|TRBD1|TRBV10-3
CAINNPGQGASDGYTF
TGTGCCATCAATAATCCAGGACAGGGGGCTTCCGACGGCTACACCTTC
>TRBJ1-1|NA|TRBV27
CASRPVGGDEAFF
TGTGCCAGCAGGCCCGTCGGGGGAGATGAAGCTTTCTTT
>TRBJ1-5|TRBD1|TRBV19
CASSGIGGAYQPQHF
TGTGCCAGTAGTGGTATAGGGGGCGCTTACCAGCCCCAGCATTTT
>TRBJ2-7|NA|TRBV6-5
CASSPTGTLSYEQYF
TGTGCCAGCAGCCCGACCGGGACACTTTCCTACGAGCAGTACTTC
>TRBJ2-5|NA|TRBV6-5
CASSYSAGAGETQYF
TGTGCCAGCAGTTACTCGGCTGGGGCTGGCGAGACCCAGTACTTC
>TRBJ2-5|NA|TRBV30
CAWSVTTTATQYF
TGTGCCTGGAGTGTGACTACCACAGCGACCCAGTACTTC
>TRBJ2-3|NA|TRBV6-5
CASSYFPGSRADTQYF
TGTGCCAGCAGTTACTTTCCCGGCAGTCGGGCAGATACGCAGTATTTT
>TRBJ1-1|NA|TRBV6-5
CASQGPNTEAFF
TGTGCCAGCCAGGGGCCAAACACTGAAGCTTTCTTT
>TRBJ2-7|NA|TRBV2
CASTEAGNYEQYF
TGTGCCAGCACCGAGGCGGGGAACTACGAGCAGTACTTC
>TRBJ1-5|NA|TRBV5-5
CASTPGQGLPSNQPQHF
TGTGCCAGCACCCCGGGCCAGGGCCTTCCGAGCAATCAGCCCCAGCATTTT
>TRBJ1-5|NA|TRBV4-3
CASSQVFRGHQPQHF
TGCGCCAGCAGCCAAGTTTTCAGGGGCCATCAGCCCCAGCATTTT
>TRBJ2-1|TRBD2|TRBV7-6
CASSLWAGGPSNEQFF
TGTGCCAGCAGCTTGTGGGCGGGGGGGCCCAGCAATGAGCAGTTCTTC
>TRBJ1-1|TRBD1|TRBV7-2
CASTHPGQGALGSTEAFF
TGTGCCAGCACCCACCCCGGACAGGGGGCGTTGGGCAGCACTGAAGCTTTCTTT
>TRBJ2-3|NA|TRBV5-1
CASSDGQTSTDTQYF
TGCGCCAGCAGCGACGGACAGACTAGCACAGATACGCAGTATTTT
>TRBJ2-5|NA|TRBV7-2
CASSPRGSSETQYF
TGTGCCAGCAGCCCCCGGGGTAGCAGCGAGACCCAGTACTTC
>TRBJ1-4|NA|TRBV5-1
CASSFGRGWGTNEKLFF
TGCGCCAGCAGCTTCGGTAGGGGGTGGGGGACTAATGAAAAACTGTTTTTT
>TRBJ2-1|NA|TRBV28
CASGAGSEGAYNEQFF
TGTGCCAGCGGAGCGGGAAGCGAGGGGGCCTACAATGAGCAGTTCTTC
>TRBJ1-5|TRBD1|TRBV10-3
CAISGGTGGGQPQHF
TGTGCCATCAGTGGGGGGACAGGGGGCGGTCAGCCCCAGCATTTT
>TRBJ2-7|NA|TRBV7-2
CASSLVGVGYEQYF
TGTGCCAGCAGCTTAGTCGGGGTCGGCTACGAGCAGTACTTC
>TRBJ1-3|NA|TRBV6-5
CASSYQATSGNTIYF
TGTGCCAGCAGTTATCAGGCCACCTCTGGAAACACCATATATTTT